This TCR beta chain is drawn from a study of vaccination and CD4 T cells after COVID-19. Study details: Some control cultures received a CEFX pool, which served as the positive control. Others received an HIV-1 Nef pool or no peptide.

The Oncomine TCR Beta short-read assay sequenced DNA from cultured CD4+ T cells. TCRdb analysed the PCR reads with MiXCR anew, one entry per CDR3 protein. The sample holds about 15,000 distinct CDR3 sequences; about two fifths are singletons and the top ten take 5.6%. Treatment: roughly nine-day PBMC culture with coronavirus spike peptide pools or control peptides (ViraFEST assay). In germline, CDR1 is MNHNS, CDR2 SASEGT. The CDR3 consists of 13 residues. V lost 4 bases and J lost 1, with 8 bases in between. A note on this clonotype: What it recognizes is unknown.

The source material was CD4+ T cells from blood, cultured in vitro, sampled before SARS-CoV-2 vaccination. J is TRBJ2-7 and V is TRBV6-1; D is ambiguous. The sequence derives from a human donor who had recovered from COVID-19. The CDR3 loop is CASSGTRSYEQYF. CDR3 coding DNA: TGTGCCAGCAGTGGGACCAGGTCCTACGAGCAGTACTTC.